These 7 T cell receptor beta chains originate from one sample sequenced in a study of T cell responses to AZD1222 COVID-19 vaccine. The method was immunoSEQ multiplex PCR; TCRdb's version includes in-frame clones alone and lacks a portion of them. The sample contains 170,000 or so clones, roughly nine tenths of which appear only once. The sequencing used peripheral blood, collected on day 0 of AZD1222 vaccination. The receptor source for this set is an adult in good health.

V is TRBV7-2 and J is TRBJ2-7; D not resolved. The CDR3 extends over 13 amino acids. Trimming shortened V by 1 base and J by 4 bases, and 8 bases separated the two germline ends. Germline CDR1 is SGHTA and CDR2 is FQGNSA. The CDR3 is CASSLGVQYEQYF. DNA for the CDR3: TGTGCCAGCAGCTTAGGGGTGCAGTACGAGCAGTACTTC.

The rearrangement links TRBV7-4 to TRBJ2-4; D unclear. The CDR3 runs to 15 residues. Germline CDR1 is SGHVT and CDR2 is SQSDAQ. Trimming left V 1 base short and J 0 bases short, with 7 bases between. The CDR3 coding sequence is TGTGCCAGCAGCTTAGGCTACGTAGCCAAAAACATTCAGTACTTC. Amino acids: CASSLGYVAKNIQYF.

The genes are TRBV9 and TRBJ2-3, with unresolved D. This CDR3 comprises 13 residues. The V gene's germline CDR1 is SGDLS and CDR2 YYNGEE. The V gene lost 0 bases and the J gene lost 4 bases, with 6 bases spanning the gap. The CDR3 DNA sequence: TGTGCCAGCAGCGTAGAGGTCCCAGATACGCAGTATTTT. It translates to CASSVEVPDTQYF.

This clone was found a few times. V is TRBV3-1 (or the pseudogene TRBV3-2) and J is TRBJ1-2; the D is unclear. Trimming removed 0 bases from V and 7 bases from J, with 12 bases in between. The CDR3 spans 14 residues. The germline V gene has CDR1 LGHDT and CDR2 YNNKEL (reference sequence). CDR3 in DNA: TGTGCCAGCAGCCAAGATCAGAATGGACGTGGCTACACCTTC. Protein product: CASSQDQNGRGYTF.

This chain links TRBV18 with TRBJ2-5; 10 bases are shared with TRBD2. The CDR3 has 13 residues. CDR1 and CDR2 from the germline V gene are KGHSH and LQKENI. V shed 6 bases and J 9 bases; nucleotides not matched to a gene: 7. The CDR3 spells CASSPGLAEPQYF. CDR3 nucleotide sequence: TGTGCCAGCTCCCCAGGACTAGCGGAGCCCCAGTACTTC.

V gene TRBV7-3 combines with J gene TRBJ2-3; the match to TRBD2 covers 14 bases. The V segment lost 5 bases and the J segment 5 bases; nucleotides outside the gene matches: 6. The CDR3 totals 16 residues. Germline lookup yields CDR1 SGHTA and CDR2 FQGTGA. This CDR3 reads CASSTRLAGGKDTQYF. CDR3 in DNA: TGTGCCAGCAGCACTAGACTAGCGGGGGGGAAAGATACGCAGTATTTT.

This clone turned up a few times. The chain links TRBV3-1 (or the pseudogene TRBV3-2) to TRBJ1-2; TRBD1 is a possible D gene (5 bases). Trimming took 1 base from V and 8 from J, leaving 11 bases between them. Germline loops: CDR1 LGHDT, CDR2 YNNKEL (reference sequence). This CDR3 comprises 13 residues. CDR3 DNA sequence: TGTGCCAGCAGCCAAGGGGCGGGGGACGGCTACACCTTC. It translates to CASSQGAGDGYTF.